These 13 T cell receptor beta chains came from one sample sequenced in a study of blood T cell repertoires in COVID-19. The data were produced by immunoSEQ multiplex PCR, yet TCRdb's version contains in-frame clones alone and is incomplete. The sample gives approximately 46,000 clones, approximately 82% of which show up once; less than 8% is in the top ten. The specimen was peripheral blood. The receptors were gathered from a human donor in a cohort sampled during active COVID-19.

The V gene is TRBV2, the J gene TRBJ2-3, with 7 bases that match TRBD2. V lost 8 bases and J lost 9; bases outside the gene matches: 14. CDR3 size: 14 residues. Germline lookup yields CDR1 SNHLY and CDR2 FYNNEI. CDR3 DNA: TGTGCCAGCGGCGGTCGTAGCACTAGCGCAACGCAGTATTTT. It is translated as CASGGRSTSATQYF.

The count of this clone is one. This rearrangement joins TRBV18 to TRBJ1-2; 7 bases map to TRBD1. CDR1 and CDR2 (germline): KGHSH, LQKENI. The CDR3 is made up of 16 amino acids. With V trimmed by 3 bases and J by 3 bases, 10 bases remained unmatched. In DNA, the CDR3 is TGTGCCAGCTCACCCTGGACAGGTCTTACGGACTATGGCTACACCTTC. It is translated as CASSPWTGLTDYGYTF.

The chain has TRBV14 and TRBJ2-3, with 8 bases lining up with TRBD2. The length of the CDR3 is 14 residues. V was pared by 4 bases and J by 1 base, with 1 base of the junction left unmatched. Germline CDR1 is SGHDN and CDR2 is FVKESK. The CDR3 protein is CASSLAGRTDTQYF. The CDR3 bases are TGTGCCAGCAGCCTAGCGGGGCGCACAGATACGCAGTATTTT.

The chain carries TRBV7-8 and TRBJ2-3; weak D call: TRBD2 (6 bases). With 5 bases removed from V and 2 bases from J, the gap between germline ends came to 14 bases. The CDR3 runs to 15 residues. Germline V gives CDR1 SGHVS, CDR2 FQNEAQ. This CDR3 is CASSPRDSITDTQYF. In DNA, the CDR3 is TGTGCCAGCAGCCCCCGGGACTCGATCACAGATACGCAGTATTTT. Using reference TRBV7-8 and TRBJ2-3 for the parts outside the CDR3, the full variable domain is GAGVSQSPRYKVAKRGQDVALRCDPISGHVSLFWYQQALGQGPEFLTYFQNEAQLDKSGLPSDRFFAERPEGSVSTLKIQRTQQEDSAVYLCASSPRDSITDTQYFGPGTRLTVL.

The chain carries TRBV11-2 and TRBJ1-4, with TRBD1 matching 7 bases. CDR3 length equals 14 residues. CDR1 SGHAT and CDR2 FQNNGV come from the germline V gene. The ends lost 5 bases at V and 11 bases at J; junction bases unmatched: 11. The CDR3 coding sequence is TGTGCCAGCAGCATAAGACCTGACAGGGACAAACTGTTTTTT. Its protein is CASSIRPDRDKLFF.

The chain links TRBV27 to TRBJ2-5; D is possibly TRBD1 (6 bases). This CDR3 is 14 amino acids long. Between the trimmed V and J ends, which lost 3 bases and 5 bases, there was a span of 13 bases. Per germline, CDR1 MNHEY and CDR2 SMNVEV (reference sequence). CDR3 nucleotides: TGTGCCAGCAGTTTCCAGGGGATTGGGGAGACCCAGTACTTC. Translating it yields CASSFQGIGETQYF.

J is TRBJ2-2 and V is TRBV2; D not resolved. Germline CDR1 SNHLY, CDR2 FYNNEI. Trimming removed 8 bases from V and 1 base from J, with 8 bases in between. This CDR3 is built from 13 residues. The CDR3 loop is CASSDKNTGELFF. The DNA for the CDR3 is TGTGCCAGCTCCGACAAGAACACCGGGGAGCTGTTTTTT.

Here the CDR3 DNA reads TGCGCCAGCAGCTTGCCGGGACAGGAGAACACTGAAGCTTTCTTT. This translates into CASSLPGQENTEAFF. The V gene is TRBV5-1, the J gene TRBJ1-1; 8 bases agree with TRBD1. V was clipped by 1 base and J by 1 base; unmatched bases: 3. The germline gives CDR1 SGHRS, CDR2 YFSETQ. The CDR3 length is 15 residues.

The rearrangement uses TRBV28 and TRBJ2-5, with D possibly TRBD2 on 6 matching bases. The CDR3 spans 13 residues. Germline CDR1 MDHEN, CDR2 SYDVKM. Trimming removed 6 bases from V and 5 bases from J, with 13 bases in between. CDR3 DNA sequence: TGTGCCAGCAGGGACCGGGAGCGGGAGACCCAGTACTTC. As protein: CASRDRERETQYF. The full variable domain, in which reference TRBV28 and TRBJ2-5 provide the parts outside the CDR3, is DVKVTQSSRYLVKRTGEKVFLECVQDMDHENMFWYRQDPGLGLRLIYFSYDVKMKEKGDIPEGYSVSREKKERFSLILESASTNQTSMYLCASRDRERETQYFGPGTRLLVL.

This clone showed up just once. The rearrangement joins TRBV5-4 to TRBJ2-5, with D hard to call. Germline CDR1 is SGHNT and CDR2 is YYREEE (reference sequence). V was shortened by 1 base and J by 4 bases, with 8 bases between the two germline ends. There are 13 residues in the CDR3. CDR3 in DNA: TGTGCCAGCAGCTTGCCACGAGGAGAGACCCAGTACTTC. Amino acids: CASSLPRGETQYF.

The chain combines TRBV25-1 with TRBJ2-5, with D unclear. CDR3 length equals 11 residues. Germline loops: CDR1 MGHDK, CDR2 SYGVNS. The ends were cut back, 5 bases at V and 4 bases at J, with 5 bases in the middle. Here the CDR3 reads CASSRRETQYF. The DNA of the CDR3 is TGTGCCAGCAGTCGGAGAGAGACCCAGTACTTC. Complete variable domain (other parts from reference TRBV25-1 and TRBJ2-5): EADIYQTPRYLVIGTGKKITLECSQTMGHDKMYWYQQDPGMELHLIHYSYGVNSTEKGDLSSESTVSRIRTEHFPLTLESARPSHTSQYLCASSRRETQYFGPGTRLLVL.

This clone has a single count. The gene calls are TRBV28 and TRBJ1-3; D not resolved. Germline-derived CDR1 and CDR2 are MDHEN and SYDVKM. CDR3 length: 13 residues. V was clipped by 4 bases and J by 1 base, with 5 bases between them. CDR3 DNA: TGTGCCAGCAGTTCCCGTTCTGGAAACACCATATATTTT. Amino acid sequence: CASSSRSGNTIYF.

CDR3 nucleotide sequence: TGTGCCAGCAGCAACGGACTGAGCAATCAGCCCCAGCATTTT. Amino acids: CASSNGLSNQPQHF. This sequence joins TRBV21-1 and TRBJ1-5. TRBV21-1 is a pseudogene segment. The CDR3 runs 14 residues.